This TCR beta chain was sequenced during a study of cytomegalovirus exposure and HLA in healthy donors. Primers included in the PCR were 60 Vbeta and 13 Jbeta primers. The table came from immunoSEQ multiplex PCR; TCRdb's copy has only in-frame clones and leaves some out. Found here are approximately 280,000 clones, around 86% of them singletons; the top ten hold 3.5% to 4%. The CDR3 is 16 amino acids. Germline V gene data show CDR1 as MNHEY and CDR2 as SMNVEV (reference sequence). Trimming stripped 3 bases from V and 0 bases from J, with 14 bases between. This TCR derives from a man in his forties or fifties in good health and CMV-seropositive. J is TRBJ1-1 and V is TRBV27; possibly TRBD1 for D (6 bases). Sequencing was carried out using PBMCs. The CDR3 nucleotides are TGTGCCAGCAGTTTGTCCAGGGGAGGGATGAACACTGAAGCTTTCTTT. Its translation: CASSLSRGGMNTEAFF.